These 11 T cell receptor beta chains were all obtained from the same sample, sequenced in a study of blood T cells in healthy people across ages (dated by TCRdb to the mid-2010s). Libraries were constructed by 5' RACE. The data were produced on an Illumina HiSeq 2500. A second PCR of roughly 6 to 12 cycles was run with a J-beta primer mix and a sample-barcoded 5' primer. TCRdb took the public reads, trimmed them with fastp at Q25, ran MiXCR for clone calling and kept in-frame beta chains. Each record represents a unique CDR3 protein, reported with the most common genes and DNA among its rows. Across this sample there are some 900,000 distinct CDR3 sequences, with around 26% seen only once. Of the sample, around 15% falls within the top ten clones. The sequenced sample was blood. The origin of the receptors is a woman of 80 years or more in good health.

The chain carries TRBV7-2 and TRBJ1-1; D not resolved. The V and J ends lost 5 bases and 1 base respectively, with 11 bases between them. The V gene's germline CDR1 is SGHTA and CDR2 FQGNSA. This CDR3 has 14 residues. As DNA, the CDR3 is TGTGCCAGCAGCCCCCAATGGGGGAACACTGAAGCTTTCTTT. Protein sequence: CASSPQWGNTEAFF.

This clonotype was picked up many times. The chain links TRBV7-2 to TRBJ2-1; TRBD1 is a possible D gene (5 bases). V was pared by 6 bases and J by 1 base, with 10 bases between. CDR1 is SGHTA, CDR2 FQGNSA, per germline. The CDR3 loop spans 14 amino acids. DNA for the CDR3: TGTGCCAGCAGTAGGGGATTTTCCTACAATGAGCAGTTCTTC. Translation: CASSRGFSYNEQFF. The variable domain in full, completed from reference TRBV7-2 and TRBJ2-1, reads GAGVSQSPSNKVTEKGKDVELRCDPISGHTALYWYRQSLGQGLEFLIYFQGNSAPDKSGLPSDRFSAERTGGSVSTLTIQRTQQEDSAVYLCASSRGFSYNEQFFGPGTRLTVL.

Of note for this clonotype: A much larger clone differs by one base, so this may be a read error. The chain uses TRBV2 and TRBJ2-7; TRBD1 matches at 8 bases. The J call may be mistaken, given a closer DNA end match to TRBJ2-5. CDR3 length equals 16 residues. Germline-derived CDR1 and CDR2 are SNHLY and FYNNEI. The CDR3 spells CASGRTGTGIQATQYF. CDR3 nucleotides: TGTGCCAGCGGAAGAACCGGGACAGGTATTCAAGCGACCCAGTACTTC.

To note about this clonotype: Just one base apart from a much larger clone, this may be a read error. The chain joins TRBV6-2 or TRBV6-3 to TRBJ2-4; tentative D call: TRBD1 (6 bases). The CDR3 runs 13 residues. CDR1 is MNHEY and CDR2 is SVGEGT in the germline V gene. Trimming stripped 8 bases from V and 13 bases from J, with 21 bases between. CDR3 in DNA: TGTGCCAGCTCCACAGGGAAGTTTTACGTGCAGTACTTC. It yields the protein CASSTGKFYVQYF.

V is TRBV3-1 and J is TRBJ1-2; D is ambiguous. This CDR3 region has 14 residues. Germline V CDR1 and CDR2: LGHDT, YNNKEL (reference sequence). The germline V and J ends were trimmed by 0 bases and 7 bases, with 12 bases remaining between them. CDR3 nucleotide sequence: TGTGCCAGCAGCCAAGAGGCTAATTACCTTGGCTACACCTTC. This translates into CASSQEANYLGYTF.

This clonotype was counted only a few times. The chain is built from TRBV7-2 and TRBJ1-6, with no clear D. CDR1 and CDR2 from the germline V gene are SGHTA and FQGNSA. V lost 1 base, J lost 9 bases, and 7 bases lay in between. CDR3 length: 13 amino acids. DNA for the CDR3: TGTGCCAGCAGCTTAGATCCGTTTTCACCCCTCCACTTT. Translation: CASSLDPFSPLHF.

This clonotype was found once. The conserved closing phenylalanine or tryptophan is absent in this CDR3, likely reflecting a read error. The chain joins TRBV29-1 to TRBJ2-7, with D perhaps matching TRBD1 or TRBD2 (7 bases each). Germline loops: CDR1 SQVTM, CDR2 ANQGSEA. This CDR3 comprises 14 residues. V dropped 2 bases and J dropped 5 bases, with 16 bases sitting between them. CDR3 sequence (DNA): TGCAGCGTTGAAAGGGGAGGGGGCGGAAACGAGCAGTACTGC. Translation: CSVERGGGGNEQYC.

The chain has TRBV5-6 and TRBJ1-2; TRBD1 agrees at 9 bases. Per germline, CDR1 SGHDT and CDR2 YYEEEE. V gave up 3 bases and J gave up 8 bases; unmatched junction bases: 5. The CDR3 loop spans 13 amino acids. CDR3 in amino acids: CASSYRDRDGYTF. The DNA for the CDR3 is TGTGCCAGCAGCTACCGGGACAGGGACGGCTACACCTTC.

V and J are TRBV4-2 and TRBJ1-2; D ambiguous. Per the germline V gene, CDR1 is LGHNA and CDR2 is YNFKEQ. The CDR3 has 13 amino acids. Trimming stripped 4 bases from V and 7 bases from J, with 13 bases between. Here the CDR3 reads CASSPPAHGGYTF. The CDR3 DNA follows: TGTGCCAGCAGCCCACCTGCCCACGGTGGCTACACCTTC.

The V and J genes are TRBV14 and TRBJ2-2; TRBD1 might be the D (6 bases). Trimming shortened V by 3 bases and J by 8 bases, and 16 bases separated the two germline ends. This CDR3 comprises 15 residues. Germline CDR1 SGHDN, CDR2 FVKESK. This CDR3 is CASSQHRALLGELFF. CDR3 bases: TGTGCCAGCAGCCAGCACAGGGCTTTGTTAGGGGAGCTGTTTTTT.

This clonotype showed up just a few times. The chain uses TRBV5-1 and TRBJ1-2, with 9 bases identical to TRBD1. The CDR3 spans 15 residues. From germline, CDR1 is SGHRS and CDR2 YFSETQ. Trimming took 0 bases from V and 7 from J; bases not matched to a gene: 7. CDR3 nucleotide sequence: TGCGCCAGCAGCTTGGGGGACTGGACAGGGGCTGGCTACACCTTC. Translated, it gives CASSLGDWTGAGYTF.